This TCR beta chain was found in a study of cytomegalovirus exposure and HLA in healthy donors. Primers for the PCR totalled 60 Vbeta and 13 Jbeta. The method was immunoSEQ multiplex PCR; TCRdb's version includes in-frame clones alone and lacks a portion of them. Seen here are around 150,000 clones, roughly 80% observed once, and the top ten hold 9.7%. Notes on this clone: The antigen remains undetermined.

Study-wide points: What a later analysis reportedly showed was that an Asian-associated ancestry cluster had fewer N-insertions than the approximately 700-donor mean. Earlier analysis looked at TCR beta V segments, and most were productive about 90% or about 30% of the time.

The source is a man aged 18 to 29 in good health and CMV-seropositive. The sequenced material came from PBMCs.

The CDR3 protein is CASSLGQEMVYGYTF. CDR3 DNA sequence: TGTGCCAGCAGCTTGGGACAGGAGATGGTCTATGGCTACACCTTC. The chain has TRBV7-8 and TRBJ1-2, with TRBD1 identical over 8 bases. This CDR3 has 15 amino acids. V lost 3 bases to trimming and J lost 4 bases; unmatched junction nucleotides: 7. CDR1 and CDR2 from the germline V gene are SGHVS and FQNEAQ.